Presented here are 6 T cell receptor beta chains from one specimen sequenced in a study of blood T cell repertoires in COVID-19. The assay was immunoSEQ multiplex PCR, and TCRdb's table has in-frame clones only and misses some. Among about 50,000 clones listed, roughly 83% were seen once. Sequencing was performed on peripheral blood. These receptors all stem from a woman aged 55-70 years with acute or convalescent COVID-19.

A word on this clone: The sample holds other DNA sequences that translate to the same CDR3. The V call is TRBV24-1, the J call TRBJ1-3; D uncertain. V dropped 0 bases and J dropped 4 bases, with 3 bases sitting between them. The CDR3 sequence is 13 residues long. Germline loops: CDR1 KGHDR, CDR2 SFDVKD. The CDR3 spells CATSDLRGNTIYF. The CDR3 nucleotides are TGTGCCACCAGTGATTTGCGGGGAAACACCATATATTTT.

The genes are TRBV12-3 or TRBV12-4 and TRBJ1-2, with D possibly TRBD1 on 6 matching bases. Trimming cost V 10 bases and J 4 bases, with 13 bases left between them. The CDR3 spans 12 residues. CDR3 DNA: TGTGCCACCAGGGCGGGGGCCTATGGCTACACCTTC. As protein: CATRAGAYGYTF.

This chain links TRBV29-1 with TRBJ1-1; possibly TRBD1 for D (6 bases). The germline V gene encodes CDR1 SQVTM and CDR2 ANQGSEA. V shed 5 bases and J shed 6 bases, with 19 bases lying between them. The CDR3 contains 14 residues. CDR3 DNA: TGCAGCGTTCACAACTTCCGGGACATACCTGAAGCTTTCTTT. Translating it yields CSVHNFRDIPEAFF.

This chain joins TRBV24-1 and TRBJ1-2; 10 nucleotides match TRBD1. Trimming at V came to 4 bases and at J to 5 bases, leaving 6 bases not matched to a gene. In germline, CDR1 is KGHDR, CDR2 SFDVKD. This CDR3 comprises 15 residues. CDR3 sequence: CATSEAGQGGYGYTF. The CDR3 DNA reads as TGTGCCACCAGTGAAGCCGGACAGGGGGGATATGGCTACACCTTC.

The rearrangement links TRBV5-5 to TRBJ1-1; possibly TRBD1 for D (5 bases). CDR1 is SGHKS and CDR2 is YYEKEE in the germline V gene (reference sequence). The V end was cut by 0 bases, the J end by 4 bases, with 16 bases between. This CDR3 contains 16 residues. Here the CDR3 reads CASSLDGRVVSTEAFF. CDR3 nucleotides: TGTGCCAGCAGCTTGGACGGCAGGGTGGTCAGCACTGAAGCTTTCTTT.

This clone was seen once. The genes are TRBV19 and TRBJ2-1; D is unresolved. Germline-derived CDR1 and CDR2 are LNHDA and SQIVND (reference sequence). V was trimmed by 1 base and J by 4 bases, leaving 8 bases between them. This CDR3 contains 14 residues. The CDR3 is CASSIGYTYNEQFF. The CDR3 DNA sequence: TGTGCCAGTAGTATAGGATACACGTACAATGAGCAGTTCTTC.